The entry that follows covers one T cell receptor beta chain sequence. These data belong to a study of blood T cell repertoires in COVID-19. Generated by immunoSEQ multiplex PCR, the TCRdb table keeps only in-frame clones and is missing some. The repertoire includes more than 80,000 clones, 80% of them detected once, and 16% sits in the top ten. This CDR3 is 15 amino acids long. CDR1 and CDR2 (germline): MNHEY, SVGAGI. V shed 4 bases, J shed 0 bases, and the junction held 5 bases outside the gene matches. This receptor was taken from a human donor in a cohort sampled during active COVID-19. The chain employs TRBV6-5 and TRBJ1-2, with TRBD1 identical over 7 bases. The sample comprised peripheral blood. The CDR3 nucleotides read TGTGCCAGCAGTTCCCCAGGGACAGCTAACTATGGCTACACCTTC. Its protein is CASSSPGTANYGYTF.